This T cell receptor beta chain is from a study of monozygotic twins with inflammatory bowel disease. Study-wide findings and caveats: Separate T cell subtypes could not be resolved from one another.

TCRdb reprocessed the 5' RACE reads, with one entry per CDR3 protein and no DNA. The sample table includes approximately 300,000 distinct CDR3 sequences. Turning to this clonotype: Its specificity is unknown.

CDR3 length: 12 amino acids. Germline V lookup: CDR1 SGHDT, CDR2 YYEEEE. The receptor comes from a human donor with ulcerative colitis or Crohn's disease, or a healthy co-twin of an affected twin (not recorded which). The sequencing sample was made of blood. The chain is built from TRBV5-6 and TRBJ2-1. The CDR3 spells CASSSVRSEQFF.